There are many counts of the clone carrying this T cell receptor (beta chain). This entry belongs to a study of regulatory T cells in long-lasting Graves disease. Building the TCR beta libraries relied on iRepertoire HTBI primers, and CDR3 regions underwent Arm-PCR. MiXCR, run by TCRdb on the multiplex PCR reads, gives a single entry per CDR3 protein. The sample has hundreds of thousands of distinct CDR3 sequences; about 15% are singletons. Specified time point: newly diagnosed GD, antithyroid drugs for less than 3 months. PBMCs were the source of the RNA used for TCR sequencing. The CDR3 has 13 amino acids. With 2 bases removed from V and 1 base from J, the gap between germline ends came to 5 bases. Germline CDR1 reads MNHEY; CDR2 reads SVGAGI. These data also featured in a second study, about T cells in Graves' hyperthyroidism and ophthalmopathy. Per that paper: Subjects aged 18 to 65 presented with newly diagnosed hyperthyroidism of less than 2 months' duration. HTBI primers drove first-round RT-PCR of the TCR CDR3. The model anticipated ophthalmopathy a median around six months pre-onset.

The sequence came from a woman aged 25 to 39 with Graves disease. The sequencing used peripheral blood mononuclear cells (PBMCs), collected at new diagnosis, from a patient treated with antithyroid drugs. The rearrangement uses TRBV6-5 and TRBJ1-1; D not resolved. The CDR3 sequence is CASSYVANTEAFF. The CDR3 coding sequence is TGTGCCAGCAGTTACGTCGCGAACACTGAAGCTTTCTTT.